This T cell receptor (beta chain) came from a study of chemoradiotherapy in HPV16-positive cancers (dated by TCRdb to between 2020 and 2023). General notes on the study: Candidate HPV-specific T-cell clones and common TCR motifs were defined through functional T-cell assays on cells from a couple of HPV16-positive patients. The study asked whether T-cell immunity to the HPV oncoproteins E6 and E7 changes during chemoradiotherapy and whether this immunity affects survival. Next, the candidate HPV-specific TCRs and motifs were followed in TCR repertoires from fewer than 100 patients with HPV-related cancers.

V is clipped by 2 bases and J by 7 bases, and the sequence between their germline boundaries is 15 bases long. Via the germline V gene, CDR1 is SGHVS and CDR2 FNYEAQ. From the cysteine up to the phenylalanine, the CDR3 has a length of 16 residues. Only the CDR3 DNA is retained, 48 bases long and in frame from the first base. Libraries were built with the immunoSEQ multiplex PCR assay. Drawn from immuneACCESS, this table holds only the in-frame rearrangements with V and J called that TCRdb kept. Clones are partly lost; checked studies trace under half to an unresolved V gene and leave the rest unexplained. The sample table records about 15,000 clones; around four fifths of these occur just once. The ten largest clonotypes hold 1.3% of the sample. Notes on this clone: The antigen it recognizes is unknown. No much larger clone exists at a distance of one base, and base qualities are not known.

Findings and caveats that apply to the study as a whole: The functional definition of HPV-specific T cells was derived from only two HPV16-positive patients, and the survival association was reported for HPV16-positive patients. Improved recurrence-free survival in HPV16-positive patients was associated with expansion of HPV-responsive T cells during chemoradiotherapy. Expansion of candidate HPV-specific clones and E7-related TCR motifs was observed in the tumor microenvironment during treatment, whereas no such expansion was observed for non-HPV-specific T cells.

Because repertoires were sampled repeatedly during chemoradiotherapy, clonal expansion in the tumor microenvironment could be followed. The receptor was derived from a human donor with HPV-associated anogenital cancer. The rearrangement combines TRBV7-6 with TRBJ1-6; the D gene is perhaps TRBD1, from 5 matching bases. Sampling was carried out from a patient who underwent chemoradiotherapy. Here the CDR3 is given as CASSLSPPGGNSPLHF. The DNA sequence is as follows: TGTGCCAGCAGCTTATCCCCCCCGGGGGGGAATTCACCCCTCCACTTT.